Sequencing of this T cell receptor beta chain was carried out in a study of T cell repertoires in cytomegalovirus infection. TCRdb re-called the reads with MiXCR, one entry per CDR3 protein. The sample carries hundreds of thousands of distinct CDR3 sequences, roughly 9.3% recorded once. Study-wide results and caveats: Individuals carrying CMV plus the relevant HLA were identified by cumulative frequency of public TCR beta families.

Looked up from germline, CDR1 is SGHAT and CDR2 is FQNNGV. After removal of 8 bases from V and 3 bases from J, the junction contained 11 bases not matched to a gene. The CDR3 covers 18 residues. This clonotype was counted ten times or more. Its cognate antigen is unknown. This chain joins TRBV11-2 and TRBJ2-2, with 14 positions matching TRBD2. The sample comprised PBMCs. This TCR derives from a human donor in good health (CMV status not recorded). Some clones in this sample may be carry-over from other donors' samples. This CDR3 is CASRGRLAGGLDTGELFF. The CDR3 nucleotides are TGTGCCAGCCGCGGGCGACTAGCGGGGGGGCTGGACACCGGGGAGCTGTTTTTT.